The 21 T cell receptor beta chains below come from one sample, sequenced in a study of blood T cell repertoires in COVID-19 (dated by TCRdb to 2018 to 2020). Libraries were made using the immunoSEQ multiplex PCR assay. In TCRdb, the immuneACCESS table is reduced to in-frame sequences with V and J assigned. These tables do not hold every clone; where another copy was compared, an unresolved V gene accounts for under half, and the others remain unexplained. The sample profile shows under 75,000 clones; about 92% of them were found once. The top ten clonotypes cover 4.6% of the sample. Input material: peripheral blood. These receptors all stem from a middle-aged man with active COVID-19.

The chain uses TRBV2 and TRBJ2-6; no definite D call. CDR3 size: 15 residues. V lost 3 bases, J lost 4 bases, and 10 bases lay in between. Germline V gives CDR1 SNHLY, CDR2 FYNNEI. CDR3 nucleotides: TGTGCCAGCAGTGATCTGTCTCCGGGGGCCAACGTCCTGACTTTC. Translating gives CASSDLSPGANVLTF.

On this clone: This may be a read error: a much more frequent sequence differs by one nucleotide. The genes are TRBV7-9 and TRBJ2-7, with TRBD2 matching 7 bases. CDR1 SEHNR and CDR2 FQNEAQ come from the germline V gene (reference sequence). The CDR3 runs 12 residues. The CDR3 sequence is CVSSLGAGEQYF. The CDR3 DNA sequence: TGTGTCAGCAGCTTAGGAGCGGGGGAGCAGTACTTC.

CDR3 protein: CASNQIAGQVRYEQYF. The DNA of the CDR3 is TGTGCCAGCAACCAAATAGCCGGACAGGTCCGATACGAGCAGTACTTC. The genes are TRBV28 and TRBJ2-7, with 7 bases lining up with TRBD1. The CDR3 covers 16 residues. V shed 7 bases, J shed 4 bases, and the junction held 16 bases outside the gene matches. The germline V gene has CDR1 MDHEN and CDR2 SYDVKM.

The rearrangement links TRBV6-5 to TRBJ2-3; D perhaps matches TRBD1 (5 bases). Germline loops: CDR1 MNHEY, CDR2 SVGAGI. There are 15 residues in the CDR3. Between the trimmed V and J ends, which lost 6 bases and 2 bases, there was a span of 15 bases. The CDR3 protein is CASSHRRQATDTQYF. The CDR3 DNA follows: TGTGCCAGCAGCCACAGGCGGCAGGCCACAGATACGCAGTATTTT.

In DNA, the CDR3 is TGTGCTAGTGGTCTCGGGACTAGCGGAACCTACAATGAGCAGTTCTTC. Its protein product is CASGLGTSGTYNEQFF. The rearrangement links TRBV12-5 to TRBJ2-1; 11 bases are shared with TRBD2. V lost 5 bases and J lost 2; bases outside the gene matches: 5. The CDR3 spans 16 residues. CDR1 and CDR2 from the germline V gene are LGHNT and FRNRAP. Full variable domain (rest looked up from reference TRBV12-5 and TRBJ2-1): DARVTQTPRHKVTEMGQEVTMRCQPILGHNTVFWYRQTMMQGLELLAYFRNRAPLDDSGMPKDRFSAEMPDATLATLKIQPSEPRDSAVYFCASGLGTSGTYNEQFFGPGTRLTVL.

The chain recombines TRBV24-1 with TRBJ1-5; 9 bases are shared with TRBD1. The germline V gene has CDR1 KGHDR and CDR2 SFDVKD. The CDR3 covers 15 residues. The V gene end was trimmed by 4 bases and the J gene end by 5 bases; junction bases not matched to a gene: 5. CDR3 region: CATSDQTGGDQPQHF. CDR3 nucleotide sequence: TGTGCCACCAGTGACCAAACAGGGGGCGATCAGCCCCAGCATTTT.

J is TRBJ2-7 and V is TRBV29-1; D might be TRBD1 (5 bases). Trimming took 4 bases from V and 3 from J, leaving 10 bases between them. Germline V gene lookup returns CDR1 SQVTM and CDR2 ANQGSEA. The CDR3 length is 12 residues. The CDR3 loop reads CSVGTGIYEQYF. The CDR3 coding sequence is TGCAGCGTTGGAACAGGAATCTACGAGCAGTACTTC.

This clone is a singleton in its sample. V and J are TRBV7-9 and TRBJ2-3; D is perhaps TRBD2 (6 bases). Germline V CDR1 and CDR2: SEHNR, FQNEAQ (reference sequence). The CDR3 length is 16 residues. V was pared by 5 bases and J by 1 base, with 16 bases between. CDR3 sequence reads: CASSPGLGLGTDTQYF. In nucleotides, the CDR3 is TGTGCCAGCAGCCCGGGACTGGGGTTGGGCACAGATACGCAGTATTTT.

DNA for the CDR3: TGTGCCAGCAGTTTATTAGGGGCCACTGAAGCTTTCTTT. This translates into CASSLLGATEAFF. The chain links TRBV12-3 or TRBV12-4 to TRBJ1-1; possibly TRBD1 for D (5 bases). Trimming shortened V by 2 bases and J by 4 bases, and 8 bases separated the two germline ends. This CDR3 has 13 amino acids.

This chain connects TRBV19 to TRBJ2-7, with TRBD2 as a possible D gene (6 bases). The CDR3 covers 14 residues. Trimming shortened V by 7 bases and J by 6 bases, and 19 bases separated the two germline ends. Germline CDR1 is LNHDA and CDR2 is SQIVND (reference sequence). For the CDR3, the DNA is TGTGCCAGTATGCCCCGGGGAGGAGAAGGCGAGCAGTACTTC. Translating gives CASMPRGGEGEQYF.

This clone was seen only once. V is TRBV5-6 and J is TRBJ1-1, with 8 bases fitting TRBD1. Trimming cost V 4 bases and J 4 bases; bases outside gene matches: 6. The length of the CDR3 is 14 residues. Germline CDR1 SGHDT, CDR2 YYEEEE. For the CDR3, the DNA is TGTGCCAGCAGCAAGGACAGGGTCGGCACTGAAGCTTTCTTT. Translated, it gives CASSKDRVGTEAFF. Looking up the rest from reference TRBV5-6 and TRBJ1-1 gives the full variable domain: DAGVTQSPTHLIKTRGQQVTLRCSPKSGHDTVSWYQQALGQGPQFIFQYYEEEERQRGNFPDRFSGHQFPNYSSELNVNALLLGDSALYLCASSKDRVGTEAFFGQGTRLTVV.

CDR3 sequence (DNA): TGTGCCAGCAGTTTTAGCAAGAATTCACCCCTCCACTTT. It specifies CASSFSKNSPLHF. This rearrangement joins TRBV28 to TRBJ1-6; no reliable D call. CDR1 and CDR2 from the germline V gene are MDHEN and SYDVKM. Trimming pared 3 bases from V and 7 bases from J, leaving 7 bases between. There are 13 residues in the CDR3.

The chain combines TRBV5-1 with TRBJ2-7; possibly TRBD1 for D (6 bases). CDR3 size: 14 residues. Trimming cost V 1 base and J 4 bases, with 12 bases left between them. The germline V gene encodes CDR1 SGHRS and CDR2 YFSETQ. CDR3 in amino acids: CASSLQGMVYEQYF. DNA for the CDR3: TGCGCCAGCAGCTTGCAGGGGATGGTGTACGAGCAGTACTTC.

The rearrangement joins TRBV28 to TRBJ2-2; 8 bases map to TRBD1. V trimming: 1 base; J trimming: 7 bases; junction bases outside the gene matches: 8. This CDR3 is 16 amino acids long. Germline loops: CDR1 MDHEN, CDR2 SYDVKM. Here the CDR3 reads CASSLYGQGLGGELFF. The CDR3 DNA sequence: TGTGCCAGCAGTTTATACGGACAGGGATTAGGCGGGGAGCTGTTTTTT.

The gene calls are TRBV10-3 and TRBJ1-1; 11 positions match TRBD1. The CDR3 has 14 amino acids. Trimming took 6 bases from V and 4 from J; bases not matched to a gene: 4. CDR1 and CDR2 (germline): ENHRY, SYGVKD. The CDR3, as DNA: TGTGCCATCAGGGACAGGGGGCTGGGCACTGAAGCTTTCTTT. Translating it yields CAIRDRGLGTEAFF.

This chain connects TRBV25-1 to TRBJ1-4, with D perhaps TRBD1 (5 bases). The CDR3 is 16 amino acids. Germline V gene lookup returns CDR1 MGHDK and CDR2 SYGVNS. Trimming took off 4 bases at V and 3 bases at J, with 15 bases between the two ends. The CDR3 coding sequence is TGTGCCAGCAGTGTCACCCAGGGAAAGTCTAATGAAAAACTGTTTTTT. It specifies CASSVTQGKSNEKLFF.

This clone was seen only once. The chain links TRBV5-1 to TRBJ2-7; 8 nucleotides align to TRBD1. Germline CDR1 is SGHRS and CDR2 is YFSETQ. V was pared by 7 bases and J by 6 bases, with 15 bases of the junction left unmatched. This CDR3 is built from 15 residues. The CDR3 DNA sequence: TGCGCCAGCCAAACAAGGACAGGGCCCGGGGCCGAGCAGTACTTC. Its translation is CASQTRTGPGAEQYF.

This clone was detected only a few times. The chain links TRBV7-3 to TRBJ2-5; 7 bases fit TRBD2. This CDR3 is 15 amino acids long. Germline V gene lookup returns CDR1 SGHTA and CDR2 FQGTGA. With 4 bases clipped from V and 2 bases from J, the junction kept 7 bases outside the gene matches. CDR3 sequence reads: CASSSSGGKQETQYF. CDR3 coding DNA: TGTGCCAGCAGCTCTAGCGGCGGGAAGCAAGAGACCCAGTACTTC.

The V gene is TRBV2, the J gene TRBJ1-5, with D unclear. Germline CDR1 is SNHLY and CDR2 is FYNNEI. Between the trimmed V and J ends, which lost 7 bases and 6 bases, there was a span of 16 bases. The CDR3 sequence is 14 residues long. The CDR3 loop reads CASTSTREVQPQHF. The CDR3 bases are TGTGCCAGCACCTCTACTCGGGAGGTTCAGCCCCAGCATTTT.

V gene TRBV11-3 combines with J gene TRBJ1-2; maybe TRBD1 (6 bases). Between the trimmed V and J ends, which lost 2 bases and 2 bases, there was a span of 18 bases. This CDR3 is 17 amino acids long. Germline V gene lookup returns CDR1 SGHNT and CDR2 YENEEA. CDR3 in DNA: TGTGCCAGCAGCTTACTCTCCTTTAGGGGGAAGAACTATGGCTACACCTTC. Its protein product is CASSLLSFRGKNYGYTF.

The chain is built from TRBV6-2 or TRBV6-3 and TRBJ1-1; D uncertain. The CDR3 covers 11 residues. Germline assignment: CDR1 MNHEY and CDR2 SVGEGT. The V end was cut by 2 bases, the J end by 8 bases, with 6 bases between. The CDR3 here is CASSYPSEAFF. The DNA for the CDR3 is TGTGCCAGCAGTTACCCTTCGGAAGCTTTCTTT.